This T cell receptor (beta chain) was captured by sequencing in a study of OX40 agonist ivuxolimab in advanced cancers. About the full investigation: Ivuxolimab was a fully human IgG2 agonistic monoclonal antibody targeting the costimulatory receptor OX40 (CD134). Three dose-escalation patients achieved partial responses, one with hepatocellular carcinoma and two with cutaneous melanoma. The paper describes the monotherapy dose-escalation part (N = 52 patients) of the phase I trial of ivuxolimab. Intravenous ivuxolimab was administered to patients every 2 weeks at six dose levels: 0.01, 0.1, 0.3, 1.5, 3 and 10 mg/kg. Among the 50 to 55 dose-escalation patients, around 19 had hepatocellular carcinoma, some 15 melanoma, 9 renal cell carcinoma and 9 head and neck cancer. A male proportion of around 83% and a mean age of around 60 years, ranging from about 20 to 85, were recorded for the dose-escalation cohort. Patients were allowed to have had prior anti-PD-1, anti-PD-L1 or anti-CTLA-4 therapy, and 40% to 45% of the dose-escalation patients had previously received checkpoint inhibitors. The point of sequencing TCRbeta in the periphery was to test whether ivuxolimab changed TCR sequence diversity and drove clonal T-cell expansion. Overall results and qualifications from the work: In the 0.1-3.0 mg/kg groups, partial responders had among the lowest normalized peripheral clonal expansion, particularly in CD8+ T cells. Clonal expansion of both CD4+ and CD8+ blood T cells was observed from baseline to week 6 at doses 0.1 to 3.0 mg/kg. After ivuxolimab, expanded clones were on average more numerous among CD8+ T cells than among CD4+ T cells. The antigen specificity of the peripheral T cells that underwent clonal expansion was not determined. Low levels of normalized T-cell clonal expansion were also shown by some nonresponding patients.

CDR1 and CDR2, looked up from the germline V gene, are KGHSH and LQKENI. The trim is 4 bases for V and 0 bases for J, with a gap of 10 bases between the germline ends. Taken from cysteine to phenylalanine, the CDR3 has 16 residues. CDR3 DNA is the only sequence kept; it has 48 bases, read in frame from the first base. Points on this clone: Its antigen target is currently unknown. It has no much larger one-base neighbor in the sample; base qualities were not kept.

Genomic DNA was isolated from the sorted cells so that the TCRbeta CDR3 region could be sequenced. TCRbeta CDR3 regions were sequenced using the immunoSEQ Assay. TCRdb provides this immuneACCESS table in a form limited to in-frame rearrangements. Some clones are lacking; in checked studies, under half of them reflect an unresolved V gene, and why the rest are absent is not known. The sample contains some 96,000 clones, about 91% of them found a single time. The biggest ten clones account for around 0.58% of the sample. Patients with autoimmune disease history or receiving systemic immunosuppression were excluded from the trial. Peripheral blood for TCR sequencing was collected from all dose cohorts at baseline, on cycle 4 day 1, and on cycle 7 day 1. Samples were obtained from an open-label, multicenter, first-in-human phase I dose-escalation trial of ivuxolimab. The trial enrolled adults with locally advanced or metastatic head and neck squamous cell, hepatocellular, melanoma or renal cell carcinoma. CD4+ and CD8+ T cells were sorted separately from peripheral blood before TCR sequencing.

The specimen was CD4+ or CD8+ T cells sorted from blood, collected in a trial of the OX40 agonist ivuxolimab. This chain joins TRBV18 to TRBJ2-6, with the D gene call left open. This receptor was taken from an adult with an advanced solid tumor such as melanoma, head and neck, liver or kidney cancer. This receptor carries the CDR3 CASSQQVGSGANVLTF. The nucleotide sequence is given as TGTGCCAGCTCACAGCAGGTCGGCTCTGGGGCCAACGTCCTGACTTTC.